This TCR beta chain was sequenced during a study of T cells in Graves' hyperthyroidism and ophthalmopathy. Researchers defined stable Graves' hyperthyroidism as no ophthalmopathy progression within 18 months. CDR1 and CDR2 from the germline V gene are MDHEN and SYDVKM. Unmatched junction bases numbered 3, after V lost 1 base and J lost 6 bases. This CDR3 is 15 amino acids long. This clonotype was detected a few times. RNA transcripts yielded amplified TCR beta CDR3 regions. A set of HTBI primers served as the primers for a first-round RT-PCR of the TCR CDR3. TCRdb re-derived calls from the multiplex PCR reads in MiXCR, one entry per CDR3 protein. The sample lists some 300,000 distinct CDR3 sequences; over 15% were seen once.

The TCR sequence derives from a man younger than 45 with Graves' hyperthyroidism. Sequencing used blood. The V and J genes are TRBV28 and TRBJ1-6; TRBD1 aligns across 7 bases. In nucleotides, the CDR3 is TGTGCCAGCAGTTTATCAGCAGGGGGTAATTCACCCCTCCACTTT. It codes for CASSLSAGGNSPLHF.